The 5 T cell receptor beta chains in this list originate from one sample, sequenced in a study of siplizumab effects on memory and regulatory T cells. Repertoires were generated with immunoSEQ multiplex PCR, while TCRdb's copy carries only in-frame clones and drops some. The sample holds around 110,000 clones, roughly 94% seen once. Source material: non-Treg CD4+ T cells sorted from blood. Every receptor here comes from a human donor in good health.

This chain joins TRBV6-6 and TRBJ2-7; 8 bases align to TRBD1. V lost 5 bases and J lost 2; bases outside the gene matches: 5. The CDR3 totals 14 residues. Germline assignment: CDR1 MNHNY and CDR2 SVGAGI (reference sequence). The CDR3 reads CASSLGTGAYEQYF. Here the CDR3 DNA reads TGTGCCAGCAGTCTCGGGACAGGAGCCTACGAGCAGTACTTC.

V and J are TRBV5-4 and TRBJ2-2, with 8 bases identical to TRBD2. V was clipped by 4 bases and J by 1 base; unmatched bases: 3. CDR1 SGHNT and CDR2 YYREEE come from the germline V gene (reference sequence). CDR3 size: 15 residues. As DNA, the CDR3 is TGTGCCAGCAGCGCACTAGCGGTGAACACCGGGGAGCTGTTTTTT. This encodes CASSALAVNTGELFF. Based on the CDR3 plus reference TRBV5-4 and TRBJ2-2, the full variable domain is ETGVTQSPTHLIKTRGQQVTLRCSSQSGHNTVSWYQQALGQGPQFIFQYYREEENGRGNFPPRFSGLQFPNYSSELNVNALELDDSALYLCASSALAVNTGELFFGEGSRLTVL.

The rearrangement joins TRBV18 to TRBJ2-7; TRBD1 is a possible D gene (6 bases). The germline V and J ends were trimmed by 2 bases and 1 base, with 12 bases remaining between them. The CDR3 runs 15 residues. Germline V gene lookup returns CDR1 KGHSH and CDR2 LQKENI. The DNA of the CDR3 is TGTGCCAGCTCACCAGGGACACAAGAATCCTACGAGCAGTACTTC. Protein product: CASSPGTQESYEQYF.

The chain recombines TRBV4-1 with TRBJ1-4, with TRBD1 identical over 7 bases. Germline CDR1 and CDR2: MGHRA and YSYEKL. This CDR3 is 16 amino acids long. The V gene end was trimmed by 4 bases and the J gene end by 3 bases; junction bases not matched to a gene: 8. CDR3 nucleotides: TGCGCCAGCAGCCCGAGCCCCGGGACAGCTAATGAAAAACTGTTTTTT. As protein: CASSPSPGTANEKLFF.

Here the CDR3 reads CASSYRDSNQPQHF. The CDR3 region has the DNA TGTGCCAGCAGTTATAGGGATAGCAATCAGCCCCAGCATTTT. The chain couples TRBV6-5 to TRBJ1-5; no definite D call. The CDR3 runs to 14 residues. The germline gives CDR1 MNHEY, CDR2 SVGAGI. V was shortened by 3 bases and J by 0 bases, with 6 bases between the two germline ends.